Shown below are 17 T cell receptor beta chains from a single sample sequenced in a study of technical replicates of blood from four donors. Only in-frame clones appear in the TCRdb table, and some are missing; sequencing was by immunoSEQ multiplex PCR. The sample has about 100,000 clones, roughly 95% seen once. Input material: T cells isolated from PBMCs. The receptors stem from a human donor in good health.

The V and J genes are TRBV27 and TRBJ2-7; TRBD2 agrees at 9 bases. CDR3 length equals 14 residues. Germline V gene lookup returns CDR1 MNHEY and CDR2 SMNVEV (reference sequence). The V segment lost 0 bases and the J segment 4 bases; nucleotides outside the gene matches: 1. This CDR3 is CASSLSSGGYEQYF. The CDR3 region has the DNA TGTGCCAGCAGTTTATCTAGCGGGGGTTACGAGCAGTACTTC.

This chain joins TRBV6-5 and TRBJ2-5, with TRBD2 matching 7 bases. The CDR3 runs 13 residues. The germline V gene has CDR1 MNHEY and CDR2 SVGAGI. With 7 bases clipped from V and 7 bases from J, the junction kept 9 bases outside the gene matches. CDR3 region: CASTNEGRGTQYF. Written as DNA, the CDR3 is TGTGCCAGCACCAACGAGGGGAGGGGGACCCAGTACTTC.

This clone was counted once. The chain recombines TRBV5-1 with TRBJ2-1, with 9 bases identical to TRBD1. The CDR3 runs to 11 residues. Germline V gene data show CDR1 as SGHRS and CDR2 as YFSETQ. Trimming at V came to 7 bases and at J to 12 bases, leaving 5 bases not matched to a gene. CDR3 in amino acids: CASGLDRGQFF. For the CDR3, the DNA is TGCGCCAGCGGACTGGACAGGGGGCAGTTCTTC.

The chain employs TRBV6-5 and TRBJ1-5; D might be TRBD1 (5 bases). This CDR3 comprises 13 residues. Per the germline V gene, CDR1 is MNHEY and CDR2 is SVGAGI. Trimming stripped 8 bases from V and 4 bases from J, with 12 bases between. CDR3: CASQGGVNQPQHF. CDR3 sequence (DNA): TGTGCCAGCCAGGGCGGGGTAAATCAGCCCCAGCATTTT.

This clone was counted a single time. The J gene is TRBJ2-3, the V gene TRBV19, with a possible D match to TRBD2 (6 bases). CDR3 length equals 13 residues. Germline CDR1 reads LNHDA; CDR2 reads SQIVND (reference sequence). The V end was cut by 8 bases, the J end by 1 base, with 10 bases between. The CDR3 is CASRRAGTDTQYF. The CDR3 DNA reads as TGTGCCAGTCGGAGGGCTGGCACAGATACGCAGTATTTT.

V is TRBV19 and J is TRBJ1-5, with a possible D match to TRBD1 (5 bases). Trimming pared 7 bases from V and 4 bases from J, leaving 14 bases between. The CDR3 runs 14 residues. Germline V lookup: CDR1 LNHDA, CDR2 SQIVND (reference sequence). This CDR3 reads CASTAWGDNQPQHF. CDR3 coding DNA: TGTGCCAGTACCGCTTGGGGGGATAATCAGCCCCAGCATTTT.

The chain uses TRBV27 and TRBJ2-7; possible D gene TRBD1, 7 bases. The CDR3 loop spans 17 amino acids. Per germline, CDR1 MNHEY and CDR2 SMNVEV (reference sequence). V was pared by 6 bases and J by 1 base, with 22 bases between. CDR3 in DNA: TGTGCCAGCAGGACGGTTGTGTTTGCGGGACAGTCCTACGAGCAGTACTTC. Translated: CASRTVVFAGQSYEQYF.

The chain recombines TRBV9 with TRBJ1-1; 8 nucleotides agree with TRBD1. This CDR3 contains 15 residues. CDR1 and CDR2 (germline): SGDLS, YYNGEE. J was trimmed by 0 bases and V by 4 bases; bases with no gene match: 5. Here the CDR3 reads CASSPWTGMNTEAFF. The CDR3 coding sequence is TGTGCCAGCAGCCCTTGGACAGGGATGAACACTGAAGCTTTCTTT.

The chain couples TRBV4-1 to TRBJ2-1; possibly TRBD1 for D (6 bases). CDR3 size: 13 residues. Germline V gene sequence: CDR1 MGHRA, CDR2 YSYEKL. Trimming shortened V by 5 bases and J by 4 bases, and 9 bases separated the two germline ends. Here the CDR3 DNA reads TGCGCCAGCAGCGGTACAGGGTACAATGAGCAGTTCTTC. Translating it yields CASSGTGYNEQFF.

The CDR3 protein is CASSTRGFGYGYTF. Written as DNA, the CDR3 is TGTGCCAGCAGTACCAGGGGGTTCGGGTATGGCTACACCTTC. The J gene is TRBJ1-2, the V gene TRBV6-5, with 7 bases identical to TRBD1. The V gene's germline CDR1 is MNHEY and CDR2 SVGAGI. The CDR3 spans 14 residues. Trimming removed 5 bases from V and 5 bases from J; junction bases left unmatched: 8.

The chain combines TRBV4-1 with TRBJ2-2; 10 nucleotides align to TRBD1. Germline V gene lookup returns CDR1 MGHRA and CDR2 YSYEKL. This CDR3 is 15 amino acids long. The V segment lost 3 bases and the J segment 5 bases; nucleotides outside the gene matches: 3. The chain's CDR3 is CASSHPGQGTGELFF. As DNA, the CDR3 is TGCGCCAGCAGCCATCCGGGACAGGGGACCGGGGAGCTGTTTTTT.

The chain carries TRBV10-1 and TRBJ2-7; tentatively, D is TRBD2 (6 bases). CDR1 and CDR2 from the germline V gene are WNHNN and SYGVQD (reference sequence). Trimming shortened V by 8 bases and J by 5 bases, and 13 bases separated the two germline ends. CDR3 length: 12 residues. CDR3 DNA sequence: TGCGCCAGCGCGGGACCGTCGGACGAGCAGTACTTC. Translating it yields CASAGPSDEQYF.

V and J are TRBV27 and TRBJ2-1, with D possibly TRBD2 on 7 matching bases. V gave up 1 base and J gave up 4 bases, with 11 bases separating them. Germline V gene lookup returns CDR1 MNHEY and CDR2 SMNVEV (reference sequence). The CDR3 runs 15 residues. The chain's CDR3 is CASSLYGGPYNEQFF. Here the CDR3 DNA reads TGTGCCAGCAGTTTATACGGGGGGCCTTACAATGAGCAGTTCTTC.

This chain uses TRBV4-1 with TRBJ1-4; 7 bases agree with TRBD1. V shed 0 bases, J shed 8 bases, and the junction held 15 bases outside the gene matches. Germline-derived CDR1 and CDR2 are MGHRA and YSYEKL. The CDR3 covers 18 residues. The DNA for the CDR3 is TGCGCCAGCAGCCAAGAAAACCTGAACAGGGGATGGGGGGAAAAACTGTTTTTT. It specifies CASSQENLNRGWGEKLFF.

The V and J genes are TRBV27 and TRBJ2-2; D perhaps matches TRBD1 (6 bases). Between the trimmed V and J ends, which lost 7 bases and 0 bases, there was a span of 9 bases. CDR3 length: 14 residues. The germline gives CDR1 MNHEY, CDR2 SMNVEV (reference sequence). In DNA, the CDR3 is TGTGCCAGCACCGCAGGGGCGAACACCGGGGAGCTGTTTTTT. This sequence encodes CASTAGANTGELFF.

This chain connects TRBV4-1 to TRBJ1-2; weak D call: TRBD1 (5 bases). This CDR3 contains 16 residues. The germline gives CDR1 MGHRA, CDR2 YSYEKL. Trimming left V 2 bases short and J 0 bases short, with 13 bases between. The CDR3, as DNA: TGCGCCAGCAGCCAACCTGGTAGGGGTACTAACTATGGCTACACCTTC. Translation gives CASSQPGRGTNYGYTF.

The J gene is TRBJ2-7, the V gene TRBV14; maybe TRBD2 (6 bases). V was trimmed by 0 bases and J by 3 bases, leaving 18 bases between them. The CDR3 is made up of 17 amino acids. Germline V gene data show CDR1 as SGHDN and CDR2 as FVKESK. CDR3 sequence reads: CASSQDDTGSIFYEQYF. For the CDR3, the DNA is TGTGCCAGCAGCCAAGATGACACCGGGAGTATATTCTACGAGCAGTACTTC.